Below are 20 T cell receptor beta chains sequenced from a single sample in a study of CD8 T cells in Susac syndrome. RNA was extracted with the RNeasy kit, and a quantity of about 0.5 to 1 ug was reverse transcribed using random hexamers. TCRdb independently ran MiXCR on the immunoSEQ multiplex PCR reads; one entry per CDR3 protein. This sample carries 200,000 to 250,000 distinct CDR3 sequences, about 93% of them seen once, and the ten largest clones take 0.1% to 0.15%. The source material was CD8+ T cells from PBMCs. These receptors originate from a human donor with multiple sclerosis.

This clonotype was seen once. This sequence joins TRBV6-2 or TRBV6-3 and TRBJ2-7; D gene unclear. V shed 0 bases and J shed 7 bases, with 7 bases lying between them. The CDR3 has 12 residues. Germline CDR1 MNHEY, CDR2 SVGEGT. CDR3 bases: TGTGCCAGCAGTTACTCCCTCGGGGAGCAGTACTTC. This gives the protein CASSYSLGEQYF.

The chain joins TRBV25-1 to TRBJ1-1; D is unresolved. This CDR3 has 12 amino acids. V lost 1 base and J lost 3, with 3 bases in between. From germline, CDR1 is MGHDK and CDR2 SYGVNS. CDR3 region: CASSEWDTEAFF. In nucleotides, the CDR3 is TGTGCCAGCAGTGAATGGGACACTGAAGCTTTCTTT.

This chain links TRBV27 with TRBJ2-7, with D perhaps TRBD1 (5 bases). Per the germline V gene, CDR1 is MNHEY and CDR2 is SMNVEV (reference sequence). This CDR3 spans 14 amino acids. Trimming left V 2 bases short and J 2 bases short, with 10 bases between. CDR3 region: CASSLTPRAYEQYF. The CDR3 DNA sequence: TGTGCCAGCAGTTTAACCCCCAGGGCCTACGAGCAGTACTTC.

This clonotype was recorded only once. The chain employs TRBV5-6 and TRBJ2-1, with 11 bases matching TRBD2. The CDR3 has 16 residues. V was pared by 2 bases and J by 3 bases, with 4 bases of the junction left unmatched. CDR1 and CDR2 (germline): SGHDT, YYEEEE. Here the CDR3 reads CASSFPSGRNYNEQFF. In DNA, the CDR3 is TGTGCCAGCAGCTTCCCTAGCGGGAGGAACTACAATGAGCAGTTCTTC.

The table lists this clonotype with a few counts. One end of the junction is discordant with germline, which a read error may explain. This sequence joins TRBV30 and TRBJ2-3, with a possible D match to TRBD2 (6 bases). The V gene's germline CDR1 is GTSNPN and CDR2 SVGIG (reference sequence). This CDR3 comprises 15 residues. For the CDR3, the DNA is TGTGCCTGGAGTGAGGGTTCTACTAGCACAGATACCCAGTATTTT. Its translation: CAWSEGSTSTDTQYF.

V and J are TRBV3-1 and TRBJ2-1; TRBD2 agrees at 13 bases. Germline assignment: CDR1 LGHDT and CDR2 YNNKEL (reference sequence). The V segment lost 3 bases and the J segment 8 bases; nucleotides outside the gene matches: 7. The CDR3 contains 16 residues. In DNA form, the CDR3 reads TGTGCCAGCAGCCATGAGGGACTAGCGGGGAGGGATGAGCAGTTCTTC. Amino acids: CASSHEGLAGRDEQFF.

The chain has TRBV29-1 and TRBJ2-1; D unresolved. Germline CDR1 and CDR2: SQVTM and ANQGSEA. Trimming removed 1 base at V and 10 bases at J, with 8 bases between. The CDR3 consists of 11 residues. CDR3 in amino acids: CSVEAPPEQFF. Written as DNA, the CDR3 is TGCAGCGTTGAAGCCCCGCCAGAGCAGTTCTTC.

This chain connects TRBV6-2 or TRBV6-3 to TRBJ2-7, with D possibly being TRBD1 (5 bases). From germline, CDR1 is MNHEY and CDR2 SVGEGT. Trimming pared 7 bases from V and 2 bases from J, leaving 12 bases between. This CDR3 contains 13 residues. This chain's CDR3 is CASTVGATYEQYF. CDR3 bases: TGTGCCAGCACCGTTGGGGCCACCTACGAGCAGTACTTC.

The chain is built from TRBV4-1 and TRBJ2-1; 12 positions agree with TRBD2. J was trimmed by 0 bases and V by 3 bases; bases with no gene match: 21. The CDR3 length is 23 residues. The germline gives CDR1 MGHRA, CDR2 YSYEKL. DNA of the CDR3: TGCGCCAGCAGCCAGTCTCCGGGACTAGCGGGTGAACTTCCCAGAAGCTCCTACAATGAGCAGTTCTTC. Protein product: CASSQSPGLAGELPRSSYNEQFF.

The rearrangement joins TRBV7-9 to TRBJ2-7, with 15 bases matching TRBD2. V shed 5 bases and J 4 bases; nucleotides not matched to a gene: 9. The CDR3 is made up of 17 amino acids. The germline V gene encodes CDR1 SEHNR and CDR2 FQNEAQ (reference sequence). The CDR3 DNA reads TGTGCCAGCAGCCCACGGACTAGCGGGAGGGCCATTTACGAGCAGTACTTC. Amino acid sequence: CASSPRTSGRAIYEQYF.

The chain couples TRBV30 to TRBJ2-2, with TRBD1 matching 7 bases. V was pared by 5 bases and J by 2 bases, with 11 bases of the junction left unmatched. This CDR3 is built from 16 residues. Germline V gives CDR1 GTSNPN, CDR2 SVGIG (reference sequence). CDR3 loop: CAWSGPGQKNTGELFF. The CDR3 coding sequence is TGTGCCTGGTCTGGACCGGGACAGAAAAACACCGGGGAGCTGTTTTTT.

J is TRBJ1-2 and V is TRBV5-4; possible D gene TRBD1, 6 bases. The germline V gene encodes CDR1 SGHNT and CDR2 YYREEE (reference sequence). This CDR3 has 19 residues. The germline V and J ends were trimmed by 4 bases and 2 bases, with 27 bases remaining between them. The CDR3 DNA reads TGTGCCAGCAGCCGAGGATACGGACTTTCAGGGGCAGGGAACTATGGCTACACCTTC. Protein: CASSRGYGLSGAGNYGYTF.

This chain links TRBV9 with TRBJ2-7; D may be TRBD1 (5 bases). With 0 bases removed from V and 7 bases from J, the gap between germline ends came to 14 bases. This CDR3 region has 14 residues. In germline, CDR1 is SGDLS, CDR2 YYNGEE. CDR3 sequence reads: CASSVESGRGEQYF. The DNA of the CDR3 is TGTGCCAGCAGCGTAGAATCAGGGCGAGGTGAGCAGTACTTC.

This sequence joins TRBV4-1 and TRBJ2-5; no clear D. Between the trimmed V and J ends, which lost 0 bases and 7 bases, there was a span of 12 bases. This CDR3 region has 14 residues. CDR1 and CDR2 from the germline V gene are MGHRA and YSYEKL. The CDR3 is CASSQDDLSPTQYF. CDR3 nucleotide sequence: TGCGCCAGCAGCCAAGATGACCTTAGCCCGACCCAGTACTTC.

The V gene is TRBV6-1, the J gene TRBJ1-1; D remains unclear. This CDR3 has 14 amino acids. Per germline, CDR1 MNHNS and CDR2 SASEGT. Trimming stripped 8 bases from V and 3 bases from J, with 16 bases between. The CDR3 nucleotides are TGTGCCAGCCCGGGTCACCCGGTCGACACTGAAGCTTTCTTT. It specifies CASPGHPVDTEAFF.

The J gene is TRBJ1-1, the V gene TRBV19, with D possibly TRBD1 on 6 matching bases. CDR1 and CDR2 from the germline V gene are LNHDA and SQIVND (reference sequence). CDR3 length equals 14 residues. V gave up 7 bases and J gave up 4 bases, with 16 bases separating them. The chain's CDR3 is CASNMGQGSTEAFF. For the CDR3, the DNA is TGTGCCAGTAATATGGGCCAGGGGAGCACTGAAGCTTTCTTT.

The chain carries TRBV28 and TRBJ2-7; the D gene could be TRBD1 or TRBD2 (6 bases each). The V gene lost 7 bases and the J gene lost 6 bases, with 22 bases spanning the gap. This CDR3 comprises 15 residues. Germline CDR1 is MDHEN and CDR2 is SYDVKM. CDR3 bases: TGTGCCAGCACCACAGGGCGGGACACATACCTCGAGCAGTACTTC. This encodes CASTTGRDTYLEQYF.

The rearrangement uses TRBV6-5 and TRBJ2-7, with TRBD2 matching 8 bases. This CDR3 comprises 15 residues. V lost 2 bases to trimming and J lost 5 bases; unmatched junction nucleotides: 8. In germline, CDR1 is MNHEY, CDR2 SVGAGI. DNA for the CDR3: TGTGCCAGCAGTTACGGCGGGGGGCTGGGGAACGAGCAGTACTTC. This gives the protein CASSYGGGLGNEQYF.

The count of this clonotype is one. The J gene is TRBJ2-3, the V gene TRBV6-1; 7 bases align to TRBD2. The V gene's germline CDR1 is MNHNS and CDR2 SASEGT. The trim removed 6 bases at V and 4 bases at J, leaving 7 bases unmatched. The CDR3 is 14 residues long. The CDR3: CASRGRGDADTQYF. The CDR3 bases are TGTGCCAGCAGGGGACGGGGGGATGCAGATACGCAGTATTTT.

The sample holds one count of this clonotype. The rearrangement joins TRBV12-3 or TRBV12-4 to TRBJ1-3; D is undetermined. The CDR3 covers 14 residues. Trimming cost V 6 bases and J 4 bases, with 13 bases left between them. CDR3 sequence: CASSHLMEGNTIYF. Written as DNA, the CDR3 is TGTGCCAGCAGCCACCTCATGGAAGGAAACACCATATATTTT.